The table lists the clone carrying this T cell receptor (beta chain) with a few counts. The antigen is undetermined. The data originate from a study of T-cell reconstitution after alpha-beta-depleted transplantation in children. General observations from the study: Expanded clones from the graft, numbering several hundred, reportedly supplied alpha-beta T cells about two months after transplant. The high TCRbeta diversity at day 60 in some patients came from surviving recipient T cells and thymic progenitors. Diversity and T-cell counts at one year after transplant derived mostly from new T cells.

Library preparation (for TCRbeta) was performed with unique molecular identifiers. TCRdb itself ran the PCR reads through MiXCR, one entry per CDR3 protein. The table includes about 120,000 distinct CDR3 sequences, more than 20% detected once. Trimming removed 2 bases from V and 0 bases from J, with 7 bases in between. This CDR3 comprises 15 residues. The germline CDR1 and CDR2 sequences are MDHEN and SYDVKM. The sequence was collected from a male patient aged 2 to 9 who had a stem cell transplant for chronic granulomatous disease, so the T cells may come from the graft donor. Sample: PBMCs, mostly from graft donor cells, taken 180 days after TCRalphabeta/CD19-depleted stem cell transplant. V is TRBV28 and J is TRBJ2-2; D is unclear. The CDR3, as DNA: TGTGCCAGCAGTTTAGTGGTGCCGAACACCGGGGAGCTGTTTTTT. It encodes CASSLVVPNTGELFF.